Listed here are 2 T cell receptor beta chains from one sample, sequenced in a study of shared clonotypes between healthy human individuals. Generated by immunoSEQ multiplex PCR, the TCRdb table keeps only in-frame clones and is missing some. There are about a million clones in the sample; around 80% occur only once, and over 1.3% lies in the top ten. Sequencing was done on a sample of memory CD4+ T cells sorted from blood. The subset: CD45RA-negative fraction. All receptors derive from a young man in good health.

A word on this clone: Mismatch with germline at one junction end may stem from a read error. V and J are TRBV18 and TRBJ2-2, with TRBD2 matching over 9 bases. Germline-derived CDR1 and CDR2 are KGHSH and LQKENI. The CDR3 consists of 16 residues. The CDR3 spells CASSRTSSGNTGELFF. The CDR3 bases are TGTGCCAGCTCACGTACGTCTAGCGGGAACACGGGGGAGCTGTTTTTT.

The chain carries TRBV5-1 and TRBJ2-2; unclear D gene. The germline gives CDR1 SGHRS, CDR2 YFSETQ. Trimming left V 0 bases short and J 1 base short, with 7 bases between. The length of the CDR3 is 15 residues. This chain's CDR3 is CASSLDPVNTGELFF. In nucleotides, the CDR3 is TGCGCCAGCAGCTTGGACCCGGTGAACACCGGGGAGCTGTTTTTT.